This entry lists 26 T cell receptor beta chains sequenced from one sample in a study of T cell changes during pregnancy in multiple sclerosis. The method was immunoSEQ multiplex PCR; TCRdb's version includes in-frame clones alone and lacks a portion of them. Of about 97,000 clones listed, about nine tenths were seen once; the top ten hold roughly 0.77%. The input for sequencing was peripheral blood, taken in the second trimester of pregnancy. These receptors came from a female donor in good health, enrolled as a control in a pregnancy study.

The chain couples TRBV30 to TRBJ2-3; TRBD2 matches 14 bases. This CDR3 is 15 amino acids long. Trimming at V came to 5 bases and at J to 10 bases, leaving 11 bases not matched to a gene. In germline, CDR1 is GTSNPN, CDR2 SVGIG (reference sequence). The CDR3 DNA reads TGTGCCTGGGGCTTGTGGGGACTAGCGGGAGAATCGCAGTATTTT. Translating it yields CAWGLWGLAGESQYF.

The rearrangement links TRBV5-4 to TRBJ2-1; possible D gene TRBD1, 5 bases. Deletions cut 4 bases from V and 5 bases from J, with 16 bases between. This CDR3 region has 15 residues. The germline V gene encodes CDR1 SGHNT and CDR2 YYREEE (reference sequence). The CDR3 sequence: CASSRNRGTNNEQFF. The CDR3 DNA reads TGTGCCAGCAGCCGGAATAGGGGAACGAACAATGAGCAGTTCTTC.

This chain uses TRBV5-1 with TRBJ1-1, with 7 bases aligning to TRBD1. Germline V lookup: CDR1 SGHRS, CDR2 YFSETQ. There are 15 residues in the CDR3. V dropped 0 bases and J dropped 4; count of bases not matched to a gene: 6. The CDR3: CASSLGMTGITEAFF. DNA of the CDR3: TGCGCCAGCAGCTTGGGGATGACAGGGATCACTGAAGCTTTCTTT.

The count of this clone is one. CDR3 in amino acids: CASSAWGGGGNTIYF. In DNA form, the CDR3 reads TGTGCCAGCAGCGCTTGGGGGGGAGGGGGAAACACCATATATTTT. The chain uses TRBV6-5 and TRBJ1-3, with D possibly TRBD1 on 5 matching bases. Germline V gives CDR1 MNHEY, CDR2 SVGAGI. The CDR3 length is 15 residues. Trimming pared 6 bases from V and 4 bases from J, leaving 16 bases between.

V usage is TRBV7-2 and J usage is TRBJ2-6; TRBD1 agrees at 8 bases. V shed 1 base, J shed 0 bases, and the junction held 8 bases outside the gene matches. Germline assignment: CDR1 SGHTA and CDR2 FQGNSA. The CDR3 runs 19 residues. This CDR3 is CASSLEARGPYSGANVLTF. CDR3 DNA sequence: TGTGCCAGCAGCTTAGAGGCCAGGGGGCCCTACTCTGGGGCCAACGTCCTGACTTTC. The whole variable domain, remainder taken from reference TRBV7-2 and TRBJ2-6, is GAGVSQSPSNKVTEKGKDVELRCDPISGHTALYWYRQSLGQGLEFLIYFQGNSAPDKSGLPSDRFSAERTGGSVSTLTIQRTQQEDSAVYLCASSLEARGPYSGANVLTFGAGSRLTVL.

The chain is built from TRBV5-4 and TRBJ2-1; 14 bases are a match to TRBD2. CDR3 length equals 15 residues. Germline lookup yields CDR1 SGHNT and CDR2 YYREEE (reference sequence). Trimming cost V 4 bases and J 8 bases; bases outside gene matches: 5. In DNA form, the CDR3 reads TGTGCCAGCAGCCCGCGACTAGCGGGGGGGGATGAGCAGTTCTTC. This codes for CASSPRLAGGDEQFF.

The chain joins TRBV6-5 to TRBJ2-7, with TRBD1 matching over 10 bases. V lost 7 bases to trimming and J lost 2 bases; unmatched junction nucleotides: 5. This CDR3 is 14 amino acids long. Germline lookup yields CDR1 MNHEY and CDR2 SVGAGI. Written as DNA, the CDR3 is TGTGCCAGCACCCCGGGACAGGGGACCTACGAGCAGTACTTC. This codes for CASTPGQGTYEQYF.

V and J are TRBV19 and TRBJ1-4, with 7 bases identical to TRBD1. Losses at the gene ends were 9 bases for V and 7 bases for J; bases not matched to a gene: 17. This CDR3 region has 16 residues. Germline lookup yields CDR1 LNHDA and CDR2 SQIVND (reference sequence). The CDR3 nucleotides read TGTGCCAGCTCCGTCTCCCCGGGACAGAGAGGTGAAAAACTGTTTTTT. This codes for CASSVSPGQRGEKLFF.

The V gene is TRBV19, the J gene TRBJ1-3; 7 bases match TRBD1. The germline V gene encodes CDR1 LNHDA and CDR2 SQIVND (reference sequence). The V gene end was trimmed by 10 bases and the J gene end by 0 bases; junction bases not matched to a gene: 6. This CDR3 has 14 amino acids. The DNA of the CDR3 is TGTGCCACCGCGACAGGGTACTCTGGAAACACCATATATTTT. Translation gives CATATGYSGNTIYF. The full variable domain, in which reference TRBV19 and TRBJ1-3 provide the parts outside the CDR3, is DGGITQSPKYLFRKEGQNVTLSCEQNLNHDAMYWYRQDPGQGLRLIYYSQIVNDFQKGDIAEGYSVSREKKESFPLTVTSAQKNPTAFYLCATATGYSGNTIYFGEGSWLTVV.

The chain links TRBV15 to TRBJ1-2; TRBD1 is a possible D gene (6 bases). Germline CDR1 LNHNV, CDR2 YYDKDF (reference sequence). The germline V and J ends were trimmed by 0 bases and 4 bases, with 12 bases remaining between them. The CDR3 extends over 15 amino acids. In DNA form, the CDR3 reads TGTGCCACCAGCAGAGATCAGGGGCCTTCCTATGGCTACACCTTC. Encoded protein: CATSRDQGPSYGYTF. The whole variable domain, filled in from reference TRBV15 and TRBJ1-2, reads DAMVIQNPRYQVTQFGKPVTLSCSQTLNHNVMYWYQQKSSQAPKLLFHYYDKDFNNEADTPDNFQSRRPNTSFCFLDIRSPGLGDTAMYLCATSRDQGPSYGYTFGSGTRLTVV.

The chain uses TRBV6-1 and TRBJ1-5; D gene unclear. V was clipped by 2 bases and J by 7 bases, with 27 bases between them. Looked up from germline, CDR1 is MNHNS and CDR2 is SASEGT. The CDR3 is 19 amino acids. In DNA form, the CDR3 reads TGTGCCAGCAGTGAAAGATTTACGGGTCGCCAGTCCGAGATGCAGCCCCAGCATTTT. This gives the protein CASSERFTGRQSEMQPQHF.

The chain employs TRBV15 and TRBJ1-1; D might be TRBD1 (6 bases). There are 17 residues in the CDR3. The V gene lost 0 bases and the J gene lost 0 bases, with 14 bases spanning the gap. CDR1 LNHNV and CDR2 YYDKDF come from the germline V gene (reference sequence). CDR3 residues: CATSRDLGGELNTEAFF. CDR3 DNA: TGTGCCACCAGCAGAGATTTAGGGGGGGAACTGAACACTGAAGCTTTCTTT.

This chain uses TRBV4-2 with TRBJ2-7; maybe TRBD1 (6 bases). The length of the CDR3 is 14 residues. Looked up from germline, CDR1 is LGHNA and CDR2 is YNFKEQ. The V gene lost 0 bases and the J gene lost 4 bases, with 10 bases spanning the gap. CDR3 nucleotides: TGTGCCAGCAGCCAAGACAGACAGGAGTACGAGCAGTACTTC. Translation: CASSQDRQEYEQYF.

This clone was recorded only once. The rearrangement uses TRBV11-2 and TRBJ1-4; weak D call: TRBD1 (5 bases). V lost 1 base and J 5 bases, leaving 8 bases between the germline ends. CDR3 length: 14 residues. Per germline, CDR1 SGHAT and CDR2 FQNNGV. The CDR3 region is CASSLAGGNEKLFF. The CDR3 DNA sequence: TGTGCCAGCAGCTTAGCCGGGGGAAATGAAAAACTGTTTTTT.

This sequence joins TRBV5-5 and TRBJ2-1; 16 nucleotides match TRBD2. Per germline, CDR1 SGHKS and CDR2 YYEKEE (reference sequence). CDR3 length: 19 residues. The V segment lost 3 bases and the J segment 8 bases; nucleotides outside the gene matches: 14. The CDR3: CASSWQPGLAGGPGYEQFF. CDR3 DNA: TGTGCCAGCAGCTGGCAACCGGGACTAGCGGGGGGGCCTGGGTATGAGCAGTTCTTC.

This clone was counted once. The rearrangement uses TRBV28 and TRBJ1-2, with a possible D match to TRBD1 (6 bases). CDR1 and CDR2 from the germline V gene are MDHEN and SYDVKM. The V end lost 7 bases, the J end lost 1 base, and 10 bases lay between the germline ends. The CDR3 consists of 13 residues. The CDR3 is CASKGVVNYGYTF. The CDR3, as DNA: TGTGCCAGCAAGGGGGTAGTTAACTATGGCTACACCTTC.

The gene calls are TRBV9 and TRBJ2-1; tentative D call: TRBD1 (5 bases). Trimming stripped 6 bases from V and 2 bases from J, with 15 bases between. The CDR3 is 15 amino acids. Looked up from germline, CDR1 is SGDLS and CDR2 is YYNGEE. The CDR3 DNA is TGTGCCAGCAACTTTCAGGGAATTCCCTACAATGAGCAGTTCTTC. It encodes CASNFQGIPYNEQFF.

The rearrangement joins TRBV7-9 to TRBJ2-7; D may be TRBD2 (5 bases). CDR1 SEHNR and CDR2 FQNEAQ come from the germline V gene (reference sequence). This CDR3 is built from 12 residues. Trimming shortened V by 8 bases and J by 9 bases, and 17 bases separated the two germline ends. Here the CDR3 reads CASGLPNSGQYF. CDR3 nucleotide sequence: TGTGCCAGCGGGCTACCGAACAGCGGGCAGTACTTC.

This clone was seen a single time. This chain links TRBV5-5 with TRBJ1-2; 9 bases match TRBD1. The CDR3 length is 15 residues. Looked up from germline, CDR1 is SGHKS and CDR2 is YYEKEE (reference sequence). V lost 4 bases to trimming and J lost 3 bases; unmatched junction nucleotides: 7. The CDR3 sequence is CASSVTGQGDYGYTF. The CDR3 DNA sequence: TGTGCCAGCAGCGTAACGGGACAGGGAGACTATGGCTACACCTTC.

This clone was detected a few times. The gene calls are TRBV7-2 and TRBJ1-2, with 11 bases aligning to TRBD1. V shed 3 bases, J shed 4 bases, and the junction held 4 bases outside the gene matches. The CDR3 runs to 15 residues. CDR1 and CDR2 from the germline V gene are SGHTA and FQGNSA. The CDR3: CASSFTGTGGYGYTF. For the CDR3, the DNA is TGTGCCAGCAGCTTTACCGGGACAGGGGGCTATGGCTACACCTTC.

The rearrangement joins TRBV13 to TRBJ1-1; no definite D call. This CDR3 spans 15 amino acids. Germline CDR1 is PRHDT and CDR2 is FYEKMQ (reference sequence). Trimming removed 3 bases at V and 0 bases at J, with 11 bases between. The CDR3 region has the DNA TGTGCCAGCAGCTTCCAAAGACTCTTGAACACTGAAGCTTTCTTT. This translates into CASSFQRLLNTEAFF.

This clone was detected a few times. Written as DNA, the CDR3 is TGTGCCAGCAGTGGGACCTTCGGGACAGGGGGTCAGCCCCAGCATTTT. It is translated as CASSGTFGTGGQPQHF. The chain combines TRBV6-1 with TRBJ1-5, with 11 bases identical to TRBD1. Germline CDR1 MNHNS, CDR2 SASEGT. The CDR3 runs to 16 residues. V shed 4 bases, J shed 6 bases, and the junction held 8 bases outside the gene matches.

This clone was detected once. The chain carries TRBV5-5 and TRBJ1-2; 7 nucleotides agree with TRBD1. Unmatched junction bases numbered 13, after V lost 4 bases and J lost 4 bases. Per the germline V gene, CDR1 is SGHKS and CDR2 is YYEKEE (reference sequence). There are 16 residues in the CDR3. CDR3 protein: CASSVQTGSEGYGYTF. The CDR3 region has the DNA TGTGCCAGCAGCGTGCAGACAGGGTCTGAGGGCTATGGCTACACCTTC.

The chain recombines TRBV7-2 with TRBJ1-5; D perhaps matches TRBD1 (5 bases). Germline values: CDR1 SGHTA, CDR2 FQGNSA. The CDR3 extends over 14 amino acids. Trimming shortened V by 5 bases and J by 4 bases, and 12 bases separated the two germline ends. In nucleotides, the CDR3 is TGTGCCAGCAGCCTATCAGGGATAAATCAGCCCCAGCATTTT. Translated: CASSLSGINQPQHF.

This sequence joins TRBV19 and TRBJ2-7, with 13 bases lining up with TRBD2. CDR1 and CDR2 from the germline V gene are LNHDA and SQIVND (reference sequence). Trimming cost V 5 bases and J 4 bases; bases outside gene matches: 5. There are 15 residues in the CDR3. Here the CDR3 reads CASSPRTSGGYEQYF. In DNA form, the CDR3 reads TGTGCCAGTAGTCCTAGGACTAGCGGGGGATACGAGCAGTACTTC.

This clone came up once. CDR3 DNA sequence: TGCAGCGTTGGACCGATGGGTGGGACTCAAGAGACCCAGTACTTC. Protein product: CSVGPMGGTQETQYF. The chain recombines TRBV29-1 with TRBJ2-5, with a weak D call TRBD2 (6 bases). The germline V gene encodes CDR1 SQVTM and CDR2 ANQGSEA. The V end was cut by 4 bases, the J end by 2 bases, with 17 bases between. The CDR3 runs 15 residues.